This is a list of T cell receptor beta chains from one sample in a study of T-cell reconstitution after alpha-beta-depleted transplantation in children. MiXCR, applied by TCRdb to the PCR reads, yields one record per CDR3 protein. The data hold hundreds of thousands of distinct CDR3 sequences, with around 12% observed a single time. Material: PBMCs, obtained before TCRalphabeta/CD19-depleted stem cell transplant. Source of these receptors: a girl aged 2-10 years with congenital amegakaryocytic thrombocytopenia, due to receive a stem cell transplant. CDR3s include the opening cysteine and the closing phenylalanine or tryptophan. D genes are given only for firm matches. Some rows mark clone size as missing; the rest say once, few, many or name a class of expanded clone.

TGCAGTGCTAGAGATCGACAGCGGGACGGGACAGATACGCAGTATTTT CSARDRQRDGTDTQYF many TRBV20-1 TRBD2 TRBJ2-3
TGTGCCAGCAGTCCTATCGGGCTAGGTAGCACTGAAGCTTTCTTT CASSPIGLGSTEAFF few TRBV3-1 - TRBJ1-1
TGTGCCAGCAGCCAAGTCCCGGACAGGGGGCCTGGCGGGGAGCTGTTTTTT CASSQVPDRGPGGELFF few TRBV4-2 TRBD1 TRBJ2-2
TGCAGCCCGCCTAGGTGTAGCGGGAGCAGCGAGCAGTACTTC CSPPRCSGSSEQYF few TRBV29-1 TRBD2 TRBJ2-7
TGCAGCGTTGATGGGATAGCGAAATTGGGGGAGACCCAGTACTTC CSVDGIAKLGETQYF many TRBV29-1 - TRBJ2-5
TGTGCCAGCAGCCTGTTCCAGCTGGAGACCCAGTACTTC CASSLFQLETQYF few TRBV7-8 - TRBJ2-5
TGCAGTGCTAGAGTGACACGGGGCGAAAAACTGTTTTTC CSARVTRGEKLFF - TRBV20-1 - TRBJ1-4
TGCAGTGCGAGGGAGGAAAAACTGTTTTTT CSAREEKLFF many TRBV20-1 - TRBJ1-4
TGCGCCAGCAGCTTGGCCCCCCAGGGGGCCGAAGAGACCCAGTACTTC CASSLAPQGAEETQYF many TRBV5-1 TRBD1 TRBJ2-5
TGTGCCAGCGAGGGGGAAGGATACGAGCAGTACTTC CASEGEGYEQYF many TRBV6-6 - TRBJ2-7
TGTGCCAGCAGTTTAGGACAGGGGAAGACCCAGTACTTC CASSLGQGKTQYF many TRBV27 TRBD1 TRBJ2-5
TGTGCCAGCCCGCTCCATAGACAGGGAGGTAAAGAGACCCAGTACTTC CASPLHRQGGKETQYF few TRBV2 - TRBJ2-5
TGCAGTGCTAGAGATCTTTTACAGCTAGAAGCGCAGTATTTT CSARDLLQLEAQYF few TRBV20-1 - TRBJ2-3
TGCAGTGCTACGGACTGGACACAAGAGCAGTACTTC CSATDWTQEQYF few TRBV20-1 - TRBJ2-7
TGCGCCAGCAGCCAAGGACTAGCAAACATCTACGAGCAGTACTTC CASSQGLANIYEQYF many TRBV5-1 TRBD2 TRBJ2-7
TGCGCCAGCAGCACCCCGGGACAGGGGAACACCGGGGAGCTGTTTTTT CASSTPGQGNTGELFF many TRBV5-1 TRBD1 TRBJ2-2
TGCAGCGTTGAAGCTGGGGGGGGGTATACGCAGTATTTT CSVEAGGGYTQYF - TRBV29-1 TRBD2 TRBJ2-3
TGTGCCCTCTGTCCATCCCGGGACAGGGGGCGCGACGACTACGAGCAGTACTTC CALCPSRDRGRDDYEQYF - TRBV12-3/TRBV12-4 TRBD1 TRBJ2-7
TGTGCCAGCAGAACAGCAATGAACACTGAAGCTTTCTTT CASRTAMNTEAFF - TRBV7-2 - TRBJ1-1
TGCAGTGCTAGAGAGGGACTAGGGTGGACCCACGAGCAGTACTTC CSAREGLGWTHEQYF few TRBV20-1 TRBD2 TRBJ2-7
TGTGCCCCTCGGGTTAGCGGAGCGAACACCGGGGAGCTGTTTTTT CAPRVSGANTGELFF few TRBV7-9 - TRBJ2-2
TGTGCCAGCAGCCTTGGGCCCCCGAGACTTAATCAGCCCCAGCATTTT CASSLGPPRLNQPQHF many TRBV6-1 - TRBJ1-5